This T cell receptor (beta chain) was identified in a study of Ad26.COV2.S vaccination and SARS-CoV-2 variants. Study findings and constraints: Substantial breadth was reported for post-vaccination spike-specific CD8+ and CD4+ T cells.

Trimming removed 2 bases from V and 3 bases from J, with 11 bases in between. CDR1 is SNHLY and CDR2 is FYNNEI in the germline V gene. The CDR3 is made up of 14 amino acids. In its sample, this clone was seen a few times. Its antigen is undetermined. Libraries were prepared by immunoSEQ multiplex PCR; TCRdb keeps only in-frame clonotypes and omits some of them. This table holds roughly 680,000 clones, about 89% found once. As for treatment: approximately 18 received Ad26.COV2.S at low or high dose, single or two shots; 5 received placebo; per-sample allocation not given. Sampling occurred on day 63 after the first vaccine or placebo injection.

The TCR originated in a person aged 18 to 65 who received the Ad26.COV2.S COVID-19 vaccine or a placebo. This specimen consisted of peripheral blood, obtained in a trial of Ad26.COV2.S vaccine versus placebo. The chain links TRBV2 to TRBJ2-7; D call uncertain. The CDR3 is CASSERPVGYEQYF. The CDR3 coding sequence is TGTGCCAGCAGTGAACGGCCGGTGGGCTACGAGCAGTACTTC.